The next 25 T cell receptor beta chains were all read from a single sample in a study of identical twins. MiXCR was run by TCRdb on the 5' RACE reads, yielding one entry per CDR3 protein. The profile shows some 320,000 distinct CDR3 sequences, 12% of them singletons. A further study also used this sample, focusing on yellow fever vaccine responses in identical twins.

The material sequenced was CD8+ T cells sorted from blood. The receptors derive from a young woman in good health.

Many counts were recorded for this clonotype. The gene calls are TRBV7-9 and TRBJ2-5, with D uncertain. This CDR3 spans 14 amino acids. Germline V CDR1 and CDR2: SEHNR, FQNEAQ (reference sequence). V was shortened by 0 bases and J by 3 bases, with 8 bases between the two germline ends. The CDR3 reads CASSLAEKEETQYF. Written as DNA, the CDR3 is TGTGCCAGCAGCTTAGCGGAGAAAGAAGAGACCCAGTACTTC. Combining the CDR3 with reference TRBV7-9 and TRBJ2-5 gives the whole variable domain DTGVSQNPRHKITKRGQNVTFRCDPISEHNRLYWYRQTLGQGPEFLTYFQNEAQLEKSRLLSDRFSAERPKGSFSTLEIQRTEQGDSAMYLCASSLAEKEETQYFGPGTRLLVL.

This clonotype was counted between two and nine times. J is TRBJ1-6 and V is TRBV5-1; D may be TRBD1 (6 bases). V was pared by 6 bases and J by 7 bases, with 11 bases between. Germline-derived CDR1 and CDR2 are SGHRS and YFSETQ. This CDR3 comprises 13 residues. CDR3 in DNA: TGCGCCAGCACCACAGGGACCAATTCACCCCTCCACTTT. Its protein product is CASTTGTNSPLHF.

This clonotype was seen only a few times. The chain has TRBV5-1 and TRBJ2-3; 7 nucleotides align to TRBD1. The germline V gene encodes CDR1 SGHRS and CDR2 YFSETQ. This CDR3 comprises 14 residues. V was pared by 1 base and J by 12 bases, with 11 bases of the junction left unmatched. The CDR3 sequence: CASSLKGTGTEQYF. The CDR3 DNA follows: TGCGCCAGCAGCTTGAAGGGGACCGGGACAGAACAGTATTTT. The full variable domain, rest sourced from reference TRBV5-1 and TRBJ2-3, is KAGVTQTPRYLIKTRGQQVTLSCSPISGHRSVSWYQQTPGQGLQFLFEYFSETQRNKGNFPGRFSGRQFSNSRSEMNVSTLELGDSALYLCASSLKGTGTEQYFGPGTRLTVL.

The chain combines TRBV20-1 with TRBJ2-5; D is unresolved. Per germline, CDR1 DFQATT and CDR2 SNEGSKA (reference sequence). Trimming removed 6 bases from V and 2 bases from J, with 13 bases in between. The CDR3 sequence is 13 residues long. The CDR3 loop is CSATWSPQETQYF. DNA for the CDR3: TGCAGTGCCACGTGGTCCCCTCAAGAGACCCAGTACTTC.

The chain is built from TRBV5-4 and TRBJ1-1; the match to TRBD1 covers 7 bases. The CDR3 totals 14 residues. CDR1 and CDR2 from the germline V gene are SGHNT and YYREEE (reference sequence). V lost 1 base, J lost 4 bases, and 4 bases stayed unmatched. CDR3 amino acids: CASSLKGAGTEAFF. The DNA for the CDR3 is TGTGCCAGCAGCTTGAAGGGGGCAGGCACTGAAGCTTTCTTT.

This clonotype appeared many times. The J gene is TRBJ2-1, the V gene TRBV5-5; D remains unclear. With 0 bases removed from V and 7 bases from J, the gap between germline ends came to 5 bases. The CDR3 is made up of 12 amino acids. Germline V lookup: CDR1 SGHKS, CDR2 YYEKEE (reference sequence). CDR3: CASSLEANEQFF. The CDR3 nucleotides read TGTGCCAGCAGCTTGGAAGCGAATGAGCAGTTCTTC. Looking up the rest from reference TRBV5-5 and TRBJ2-1 gives the full variable domain: DAGVTQSPTHLIKTRGQQVTLRCSPISGHKSVSWYQQVLGQGPQFIFQYYEKEERGRGNFPDRFSARQFPNYSSELNVNALLLGDSALYLCASSLEANEQFFGPGTRLTVL.

In this sample, this clonotype turned up a few times. The chain employs TRBV5-1 and TRBJ2-7, with 9 bases aligning to TRBD1. CDR1 is SGHRS, CDR2 YFSETQ, per germline. The CDR3 has 15 residues. With 5 bases clipped from V and 7 bases from J, the junction kept 13 bases outside the gene matches. CDR3 sequence (DNA): TGCGCCAGCAGGAACCCGGACAGGGGCCAAGGGGAGCAGTACTTC. This sequence encodes CASRNPDRGQGEQYF.

This clonotype was found a few times. V and J are TRBV27 and TRBJ2-7; D gene unclear. V lost 7 bases to trimming and J lost 5 bases, with 9 bases between them. The CDR3 is 11 amino acids. Germline CDR1 is MNHEY and CDR2 is SMNVEV (reference sequence). The CDR3 reads CASKVGHEQYF. Written as DNA, the CDR3 is TGTGCCAGCAAGGTGGGCCACGAGCAGTACTTC.

This clonotype was counted ten times or more. The chain joins TRBV27 to TRBJ2-1, with 10 bases aligning to TRBD2. The CDR3 length is 17 residues. Germline V CDR1 and CDR2: MNHEY, SMNVEV (reference sequence). The J segment lost 0 bases and the V segment lost 4 bases, leaving 6 bases of the junction unmatched. CDR3 amino acids: CASSSRTSGYSYNEQFF. DNA for the CDR3: TGTGCCAGCAGTTCTCGGACTAGCGGTTACTCCTACAATGAGCAGTTCTTC.

This clonotype was seen more than once but under ten times. V is TRBV10-3 and J is TRBJ2-7; TRBD2 agrees at 15 bases. J gave up 0 bases and V 2 bases, and 5 bases lay outside the gene matches. The CDR3 has 18 residues. Germline V gene data show CDR1 as ENHRY and CDR2 as SYGVKD. CDR3 protein: CAISETGLAGGTSYEQYF. The DNA for the CDR3 is TGTGCCATCAGTGAGACGGGACTAGCGGGAGGCACCTCCTACGAGCAGTACTTC.

This clonotype was seen only a few times. CDR3 in DNA: TGTGCCAGCAGTTTAACGCGGTCTCCGGGCCCCGAGTACATTCAGTACTTC. It translates to CASSLTRSPGPEYIQYF. The chain employs TRBV27 and TRBJ2-4, with D hard to call. Germline CDR1 reads MNHEY; CDR2 reads SMNVEV (reference sequence). Trimming shortened V by 2 bases and J by 8 bases, and 22 bases separated the two germline ends. CDR3 size: 17 residues.

This clonotype was recorded many times. The chain joins TRBV28 to TRBJ1-5, with D tentatively TRBD1 (5 bases). Trimming shortened V by 6 bases and J by 0 bases, and 9 bases separated the two germline ends. This CDR3 spans 14 amino acids. CDR1 and CDR2 from the germline V gene are MDHEN and SYDVKM. CDR3 DNA: TGTGCCAGCAGCTGGGACGTTAGCAATCAGCCCCAGCATTTT. This codes for CASSWDVSNQPQHF.

The chain recombines TRBV15 with TRBJ2-3; TRBD1 might be the D (5 bases). V lost 0 bases and J lost 2, with 9 bases in between. This CDR3 is 15 amino acids long. The germline V gene encodes CDR1 LNHNV and CDR2 YYDKDF (reference sequence). The CDR3 here is CATSREGDFTDTQYF. For the CDR3, the DNA is TGTGCCACCAGCAGAGAAGGGGATTTCACAGATACGCAGTATTTT.

This clonotype has more than one count but fewer than ten. The CDR3 sequence: CSARGTGALYEQYF. In DNA, the CDR3 is TGCAGTGCTAGAGGGACAGGGGCCCTCTACGAGCAGTACTTC. The rearrangement joins TRBV20-1 to TRBJ2-7, with TRBD1 matching over 9 bases. This CDR3 is 14 amino acids long. Losses at the gene ends were 1 base for V and 3 bases for J; bases not matched to a gene: 4. Per the germline V gene, CDR1 is DFQATT and CDR2 is SNEGSKA (reference sequence).

The rearrangement uses TRBV29-1 and TRBJ1-2; D unclear. V shed 5 bases and J shed 8 bases, with 12 bases lying between them. The V gene's germline CDR1 is SQVTM and CDR2 ANQGSEA. The CDR3 has 11 amino acids. The CDR3 coding sequence is TGCAGCGTTTTTATGAGGGAGGGCTACACCTTC. It yields the protein CSVFMREGYTF.

Only a few counts were recorded for this clonotype. This rearrangement joins TRBV4-1 to TRBJ1-1; D perhaps matches TRBD1 (6 bases). Germline V gene data show CDR1 as MGHRA and CDR2 as YSYEKL. V shed 9 bases and J shed 5 bases, with 13 bases lying between them. The CDR3 spans 12 residues. CDR3 amino acids: CASTGWGTEAFF. CDR3 in DNA: TGCGCCAGTACAGGGTGGGGGACTGAAGCTTTCTTT.

This clonotype was recorded a few times. This chain uses TRBV7-2 with TRBJ2-1; 7 bases line up with TRBD2. CDR1 is SGHTA, CDR2 FQGNSA, per germline. J was trimmed by 4 bases and V by 4 bases; bases with no gene match: 13. This CDR3 has 17 amino acids. In DNA, the CDR3 is TGTGCCAGCAGCTCAGGCTCCCGACTAGCCCAATACAATGAGCAGTTCTTC. Translated: CASSSGSRLAQYNEQFF.

This clonotype came up a few times. J is TRBJ2-2 and V is TRBV7-9; D unclear. Trimming took off 7 bases at V and 7 bases at J, with 10 bases between the two ends. The CDR3 extends over 12 amino acids. The V gene's germline CDR1 is SEHNR and CDR2 FQNEAQ (reference sequence). CDR3 sequence reads: CASNIGYGELFF. For the CDR3, the DNA is TGTGCCAGCAACATAGGCTACGGGGAGCTGTTTTTT.

This clonotype has more than one count but fewer than ten. The V and J genes are TRBV18 and TRBJ1-5, with a tentative D call TRBD1 (6 bases). Trimming cost V 3 bases and J 7 bases, with 16 bases left between them. The CDR3 is 15 residues long. Germline V gene sequence: CDR1 KGHSH, CDR2 LQKENI. CDR3: CASSPKGTQGQPQHF. The CDR3 coding sequence is TGTGCCAGCTCACCCAAGGGGACCCAGGGGCAGCCCCAGCATTTT.

This clonotype was counted a few times. V usage is TRBV27 and J usage is TRBJ2-7; D gene ambiguous. Germline values: CDR1 MNHEY, CDR2 SMNVEV (reference sequence). This CDR3 is built from 13 residues. Between the trimmed V and J ends, which lost 2 bases and 4 bases, there was a span of 9 bases. This CDR3 is CASSLGSAYEQYF. For the CDR3, the DNA is TGTGCCAGCAGTTTAGGATCGGCATACGAGCAGTACTTC.

There are a few counts of this clonotype. The J gene is TRBJ2-7, the V gene TRBV5-1; tentatively, D is TRBD1 (6 bases). Germline CDR1 and CDR2: SGHRS and YFSETQ. V was trimmed by 6 bases and J by 1 base, leaving 14 bases between them. The length of the CDR3 is 14 residues. CDR3 residues: CASTWDTLSYEQYF. DNA for the CDR3: TGCGCCAGCACCTGGGACACCCTTTCCTACGAGCAGTACTTC. Full variable domain (missing parts from reference TRBV5-1 and TRBJ2-7): KAGVTQTPRYLIKTRGQQVTLSCSPISGHRSVSWYQQTPGQGLQFLFEYFSETQRNKGNFPGRFSGRQFSNSRSEMNVSTLELGDSALYLCASTWDTLSYEQYFGPGTRLTVT.

This clonotype was seen a handful of times. Written as DNA, the CDR3 is TGTGCCAGCAGCTACCTACAGGGGGCCACTGAAGCTTTCTTT. Translation gives CASSYLQGATEAFF. The V and J genes are TRBV7-2 and TRBJ1-1; 9 bases fit TRBD1. The CDR3 totals 14 residues. Per germline, CDR1 SGHTA and CDR2 FQGNSA. With 4 bases clipped from V and 4 bases from J, the junction kept 4 bases outside the gene matches.

This chain connects TRBV13 to TRBJ2-5, with no clear D. V dropped 1 base and J dropped 5 bases, with 11 bases sitting between them. This CDR3 comprises 14 residues. Germline CDR1 is PRHDT and CDR2 is FYEKMQ (reference sequence). CDR3: CASSLVEAVETQYF. In nucleotides, the CDR3 is TGTGCCAGCAGCTTAGTAGAGGCAGTGGAGACCCAGTACTTC.

This rearrangement joins TRBV4-2 to TRBJ2-2; a weak D match, TRBD2 (5 bases). V lost 0 bases and J lost 0, with 17 bases in between. Germline lookup yields CDR1 LGHNA and CDR2 YNFKEQ. The CDR3 spans 19 residues. CDR3 amino acids: CASSQEESFGLTNTGELFF. The CDR3 DNA reads TGTGCCAGCAGCCAAGAAGAAAGTTTTGGACTGACGAACACCGGGGAGCTGTTTTTT.

This clonotype was found many times. This chain joins TRBV11-2 and TRBJ2-3, with a possible D match to TRBD1 (5 bases). Germline V gene sequence: CDR1 SGHAT, CDR2 FQNNGV. V lost 1 base and J 5 bases, leaving 13 bases between the germline ends. The CDR3 covers 15 residues. In nucleotides, the CDR3 is TGTGCCAGCAGCTTAGCGGGTAGGGGTGGAGATACGCAGTATTTT. This encodes CASSLAGRGGDTQYF.